Each of the 28 T cell receptor beta chains below was sequenced from the same sample in a study of blood T cell repertoires in COVID-19. Produced via immunoSEQ multiplex PCR; TCRdb's table is partial and in-frame only. The repertoire holds 50,000 or so clones, with 82% as singletons. Sequenced: peripheral blood. The receptors shown here come from a man between 40 and 49 years old with acute or convalescent COVID-19.

The V call is TRBV29-1, the J call TRBJ2-1; 12 bases line up with TRBD2. This CDR3 spans 14 amino acids. Per the germline V gene, CDR1 is SQVTM and CDR2 is ANQGSEA. Trimming took 7 bases from V and 5 from J; bases not matched to a gene: 6. Here the CDR3 reads CSAPLAGGHNEQFF. CDR3 bases: TGCAGCGCACCACTAGCGGGGGGTCACAATGAGCAGTTCTTC.

Concerning this clone itself: One end of the junction is discordant with germline, which a read error may explain. This chain joins TRBV27 and TRBJ2-3; D is perhaps TRBD1 (5 bases). Germline V CDR1 and CDR2: MNHEY, SMNVEV (reference sequence). The CDR3 is made up of 15 amino acids. CDR3 DNA: TGTGCCAGCAGTATGACAGACCTTCACACAGAGACGCAGTATTTT. Translated: CASSMTDLHTETQYF.

This sequence joins TRBV12-5 and TRBJ2-7; 7 positions agree with TRBD1. The CDR3 sequence is 13 residues long. With V trimmed by 5 bases and J by 5 bases, 6 bases remained unmatched. Germline V CDR1 and CDR2: LGHNT, FRNRAP. The CDR3 DNA is TGTGCTAGTGGTCCTACAGGGGCGGACGAGCAGTACTTC. Its translation is CASGPTGADEQYF.

The V call is TRBV11-2, the J call TRBJ1-1; perhaps TRBD1 as D (5 bases). The V gene lost 1 base and the J gene lost 3 bases, with 12 bases spanning the gap. Germline V gene sequence: CDR1 SGHAT, CDR2 FQNNGV. The CDR3 loop spans 15 amino acids. The CDR3 here is CASSLGVRVYTEAFF. The CDR3 bases are TGTGCCAGCAGCTTAGGGGTCAGGGTGTACACTGAAGCTTTCTTT.

This CDR3 reads CASSSSGTGIPYEQYF. The CDR3 region has the DNA TGTGCCAGCAGCTCCTCCGGGACAGGGATCCCCTACGAGCAGTACTTC. This chain uses TRBV11-2 with TRBJ2-7; 9 bases align to TRBD1. The CDR3 length is 16 residues. CDR1 SGHAT and CDR2 FQNNGV come from the germline V gene. V gave up 4 bases and J gave up 2 bases; unmatched junction bases: 9. The full variable domain, its missing parts supplied by reference TRBV11-2 and TRBJ2-7, is EAGVAQSPRYKIIEKRQSVAFWCNPISGHATLYWYQQILGQGPKLLIQFQNNGVVDDSQLPKDRFSAERLKGVDSTLKIQPAKLEDSAVYLCASSSSGTGIPYEQYFGPGTRLTVT.

V usage is TRBV12-3 or TRBV12-4 and J usage is TRBJ2-7, with 11 nucleotides matching TRBD1. The V segment lost 6 bases and the J segment 9 bases; nucleotides outside the gene matches: 7. The CDR3 loop spans 13 amino acids. Written as DNA, the CDR3 is TGTGCCAGCAGCCCGGGACAGGGGGTTGGGCAGTACTTC. It codes for CASSPGQGVGQYF.

This clone was counted once. This chain links TRBV23-1 with TRBJ2-2; TRBD2 might be the D (6 bases). TRBV23-1 is identified as an open reading frame with a role that is uncertain. The ends were cut back, 0 bases at V and 4 bases at J, with 12 bases in the middle. The CDR3 totals 16 residues. The CDR3, as DNA: TGCGCCAGCAGTCAATCGGCGGGGATTACCACCGGGGAGCTGTTTTTT. As protein: CASSQSAGITTGELFF.

The chain uses TRBV5-1 and TRBJ1-1, with 10 nucleotides matching TRBD1. V gave up 3 bases and J gave up 4 bases; unmatched junction bases: 6. The CDR3 extends over 15 amino acids. In germline, CDR1 is SGHRS, CDR2 YFSETQ. The CDR3 region is CASSSQWTGGTEAFF. CDR3 DNA: TGCGCCAGCAGCTCCCAATGGACAGGGGGCACTGAAGCTTTCTTT. Filled out from reference TRBV5-1 and TRBJ1-1, the complete variable domain reads KAGVTQTPRYLIKTRGQQVTLSCSPISGHRSVSWYQQTPGQGLQFLFEYFSETQRNKGNFPGRFSGRQFSNSRSEMNVSTLELGDSALYLCASSSQWTGGTEAFFGQGTRLTVV.

V usage is TRBV10-1 and J usage is TRBJ2-7; 12 bases line up with TRBD2. The CDR3 loop spans 15 amino acids. Germline-derived CDR1 and CDR2 are WNHNN and SYGVQD (reference sequence). V shed 0 bases and J 4 bases; nucleotides not matched to a gene: 1. The CDR3: CASSESLAGGYEQYF. CDR3 nucleotide sequence: TGCGCCAGCAGTGAGTCCCTAGCGGGGGGGTACGAGCAGTACTTC.

V gene TRBV19 combines with J gene TRBJ2-7; TRBD1 aligns across 8 bases. Per germline, CDR1 LNHDA and CDR2 SQIVND (reference sequence). The V and J ends lost 3 bases and 0 bases, in that order; junction bases with no gene match: 4. This CDR3 region has 15 residues. The CDR3: CASSMGQAFSYEQYF. CDR3 nucleotides: TGTGCCAGTAGTATGGGACAGGCATTCTCCTACGAGCAGTACTTC.

V and J are TRBV9 and TRBJ1-6, with D perhaps matching TRBD1 (6 bases). CDR1 is SGDLS, CDR2 YYNGEE, per germline. V lost 1 base, J lost 9 bases, and 14 bases lay in between. The CDR3 runs 15 residues. The CDR3 reads CASSVRSGDGSPLHF. For the CDR3, the DNA is TGTGCCAGCAGCGTAAGGTCAGGGGATGGTTCACCCCTCCACTTT.

The V and J genes are TRBV6-2 or TRBV6-3 and TRBJ2-7; the D gene is possibly TRBD2 (6 bases). Trimming removed 2 bases at V and 3 bases at J, with 14 bases between. This CDR3 has 15 amino acids. The germline CDR1 and CDR2 sequences are MNHEY and SVGEGT. CDR3 residues: CASSYEGTGLYEQYF. For the CDR3, the DNA is TGTGCCAGCAGTTACGAAGGGACTGGCCTCTACGAGCAGTACTTC.

This rearrangement joins TRBV6-5 to TRBJ2-7; 13 bases align to TRBD2. The CDR3 sequence is 15 residues long. Trimming took 6 bases from V and 2 from J; bases not matched to a gene: 4. Germline values: CDR1 MNHEY, CDR2 SVGAGI. CDR3 sequence (DNA): TGTGCCAGCAGGCATGGGACTAGCGGGGCCTACGAGCAGTACTTC. Translation: CASRHGTSGAYEQYF.

This clone occurred once. The chain uses TRBV7-9 and TRBJ2-5; 9 bases are a match to TRBD1. V lost 10 bases, J lost 4 bases, and 7 bases stayed unmatched. The germline V gene encodes CDR1 SEHNR and CDR2 FQNEAQ (reference sequence). The CDR3 is 13 residues long. CDR3 sequence: CATSGQGRETQYF. The CDR3 nucleotides are TGTGCCACCTCGGGACAGGGAAGAGAGACCCAGTACTTC.

The chain has TRBV6-5 and TRBJ1-1, with D possibly matching TRBD1 (5 bases). The germline V gene encodes CDR1 MNHEY and CDR2 SVGAGI. Trimming cost V 6 bases and J 3 bases, with 17 bases left between them. This CDR3 spans 15 amino acids. CDR3 region: CASSPLQGRDTEAFF. The DNA of the CDR3 is TGTGCCAGCAGCCCCCTCCAGGGTAGGGACACTGAAGCTTTCTTT.

By proportion, this clone is medium-sized. V is TRBV6-5 and J is TRBJ1-1; D call uncertain. The V and J ends lost 8 bases and 9 bases respectively, with 22 bases between them. Per the germline V gene, CDR1 is MNHEY and CDR2 is SVGAGI. CDR3 length: 14 residues. CDR3 region: CASFDLIEQDKAFF. In nucleotides, the CDR3 is TGTGCCAGCTTTGATTTAATAGAGCAAGACAAAGCTTTCTTT.

Of note for this clone: The same CDR3 also results from other DNA sequences found in this sample. The chain has TRBV7-2 and TRBJ2-5; the match to TRBD2 covers 13 bases. With V trimmed by 1 base and J by 1 base, 0 bases remained unmatched. The CDR3 extends over 16 amino acids. In germline, CDR1 is SGHTA, CDR2 FQGNSA. This CDR3 is CASSLGLAGGQETQYF. For the CDR3, the DNA is TGTGCCAGCAGCTTAGGACTAGCGGGGGGCCAAGAGACCCAGTACTTC.

This clone came up once. The chain employs TRBV3-1 (or the pseudogene TRBV3-2) and TRBJ1-1, with D unclear. This CDR3 region has 13 residues. Trimming took 1 base from V and 1 from J, leaving 4 bases between them. Germline loops: CDR1 LGHDT, CDR2 YNNKEL (reference sequence). The CDR3 here is CASSQAKNTEAFF. The CDR3 coding sequence is TGTGCCAGCAGCCAAGCCAAGAACACTGAAGCTTTCTTT.

V and J are TRBV30 and TRBJ2-1; D possibly corresponds to TRBD2 (5 bases). This CDR3 comprises 15 residues. The germline CDR1 and CDR2 sequences are GTSNPN and SVGIG (reference sequence). Trimming stripped 2 bases from V and 5 bases from J, with 16 bases between. CDR3 in amino acids: CAWSIGELTDNEQFF. The CDR3 DNA reads TGTGCCTGGAGTATCGGGGAGTTGACGGACAATGAGCAGTTCTTC.

This sequence joins TRBV9 and TRBJ1-5, with TRBD1 identical over 8 bases. Germline assignment: CDR1 SGDLS and CDR2 YYNGEE. J gave up 2 bases and V 4 bases, and 5 bases lay outside the gene matches. This CDR3 has 15 residues. CDR3 sequence reads: CASSPGGRGNQPQHF. CDR3 DNA sequence: TGTGCCAGCAGCCCAGGGGGCCGAGGCAATCAGCCCCAGCATTTT.

The chain recombines TRBV20-1 with TRBJ1-1; a possible D gene is TRBD1 (6 bases). Trimming took 3 bases from V and 5 from J, leaving 13 bases between them. CDR1 and CDR2 (germline): DFQATT, SNEGSKA (reference sequence). This CDR3 region has 13 residues. As DNA, the CDR3 is TGCAGTGCTAGTCTAAACAGGGTAACTGAAGCTTTCTTT. Translation gives CSASLNRVTEAFF.

The rearrangement joins TRBV20-1 to TRBJ1-1; 8 bases are a match to TRBD1. The CDR3 contains 15 residues. From germline, CDR1 is DFQATT and CDR2 SNEGSKA (reference sequence). J was trimmed by 2 bases and V by 3 bases; bases with no gene match: 8. The CDR3 is CSASSFGTGNTEAFF. The CDR3, as DNA: TGCAGTGCTAGTAGCTTCGGGACAGGCAACACTGAAGCTTTCTTT.

A few counts support this clone. The chain has TRBV5-1 and TRBJ1-3; 8 nucleotides agree with TRBD1. The germline CDR1 and CDR2 sequences are SGHRS and YFSETQ. This CDR3 is built from 17 residues. The V segment lost 1 base and the J segment 0 bases; nucleotides outside the gene matches: 6. Here the CDR3 reads CASSLSGQGFSGNTIYF. The CDR3 region has the DNA TGCGCCAGCAGCTTGTCAGGACAGGGATTCTCTGGAAACACCATATATTTT.

The gene calls are TRBV7-9 and TRBJ2-3, with 9 bases aligning to TRBD2. The V segment lost 11 bases and the J segment 2 bases; nucleotides outside the gene matches: 17. Looked up from germline, CDR1 is SEHNR and CDR2 is FQNEAQ (reference sequence). This CDR3 has 17 residues. CDR3: CAAGASGELQITDTQYF. The CDR3, as DNA: TGTGCCGCGGGGGCTAGCGGGGAACTACAGATCACAGATACGCAGTATTTT.

CDR3 residues: CASSRTSGGAGTDTQYF. CDR3 DNA sequence: TGTGCCAGCAGCCGGACTAGCGGGGGGGCGGGTACAGATACGCAGTATTTT. The chain joins TRBV3-1 (or the pseudogene TRBV3-2) to TRBJ2-3; 15 nucleotides align to TRBD2. V lost 4 bases, J lost 3 bases, and 5 bases stayed unmatched. The germline V gene has CDR1 LGHDT and CDR2 YNNKEL (reference sequence). The CDR3 runs to 17 residues.

This chain connects TRBV27 to TRBJ1-3, with D possibly TRBD1 on 5 matching bases. Germline CDR1 and CDR2: MNHEY and SMNVEV (reference sequence). This CDR3 has 12 amino acids. The V and J ends lost 6 bases and 7 bases respectively, with 10 bases between them. The CDR3 spells CASSGGGNTIYF. The CDR3 region has the DNA TGTGCCAGCAGCGGGGGAGGGAACACCATATATTTT.

This chain connects TRBV6-6 to TRBJ1-2, with TRBD1 identical over 9 bases. With 6 bases clipped from V and 3 bases from J, the junction kept 11 bases outside the gene matches. Germline CDR1 is MNHNY and CDR2 is SVGAGI (reference sequence). The CDR3 sequence is 16 residues long. The CDR3 bases are TGTGCCAGCAGCCCGGGACAGGGTGGGAGTCACTATGGCTACACCTTC. Translating it yields CASSPGQGGSHYGYTF.

The J gene is TRBJ1-2, the V gene TRBV6-5; a weak D match, TRBD1 (6 bases). This CDR3 spans 13 amino acids. The germline V gene encodes CDR1 MNHEY and CDR2 SVGAGI. Trimming removed 7 bases at V and 2 bases at J, with 11 bases between. CDR3 protein: CASTSGHNYGYTF. The CDR3 nucleotides read TGTGCCAGCACCTCGGGACACAACTATGGCTACACCTTC.